The T cell receptor (beta chain) under discussion was sequenced for a study of blood T cells in healthy people across ages. This CDR3 spans 11 amino acids. CDR1 is SQVTM, CDR2 ANQGSEA, per germline. Study findings and constraints: Among long-lived donors, naive CD4+ cells were more numerous and diversity higher than in aged donors.

The authors ran a second PCR of roughly 7 to 11 cycles using a sample-barcoded 5' primer and a J-beta primer mix. Every sample gave at least 2.5 million paired-end reads containing CDR3. MiXCR, applied by TCRdb to the 5' RACE reads, yields one record per CDR3 protein. In the table there are around 620,000 distinct CDR3 sequences, 27% of which are singletons. Total RNA, at least 5 micrograms per sample, came from PBMCs. Turning to this clonotype: Antigen specificity is unknown. Sequence at one end of the junction differs from germline and may be a read error.

Sequenced input: blood. The J gene is TRBJ1-2, the V gene TRBV29-1; D is unclear. The clonotype comes from a woman in her seventies in good health. The CDR3: CSVEANYGCTF. CDR3 nucleotide sequence: TGCAGCGTTGAGGCTAACTATGGCTGCACCTTC. Variable domain in full (rest from reference TRBV29-1 and TRBJ1-2): SAVISQKPSRDICQRGTSLTIQCQVDSQVTMMFWYRQQPGQSLTLIATANQGSEATYESGFVIDKFPISRPNLTFSTLTVSNMSPEDSSIYLCSVEANYGCTFGSGTRLTVV.